A single sample gave rise to the 20 T cell receptor beta chains below, sequenced in a study of OX40 agonist ivuxolimab in advanced cancers. The data were produced by immunoSEQ multiplex PCR, yet TCRdb's version contains in-frame clones alone and is incomplete. The table has 80,000 or so clones, 87% seen once; the top ten hold approximately 0.3%. Source: CD4+ or CD8+ T cells sorted from blood, taken in a trial of the OX40 agonist ivuxolimab. All receptors derive from an adult with an advanced solid tumor such as melanoma, head and neck, liver or kidney cancer.

V usage is TRBV2 and J usage is TRBJ1-2; TRBD1 matches at 12 bases. J lost 5 bases, V lost 6 bases, and 7 bases had no gene match. This CDR3 has 15 residues. Germline loops: CDR1 SNHLY, CDR2 FYNNEI. The CDR3 sequence: CASRTPGQGAYGYTF. For the CDR3, the DNA is TGTGCCAGCAGGACCCCGGGACAGGGGGCTTATGGCTACACCTTC.

The CDR3 is CASSQPGQGSSGANVLTF. For the CDR3, the DNA is TGTGCCAGCAGCCAACCGGGACAGGGTTCATCTGGGGCCAACGTCCTGACTTTC. The chain uses TRBV27 and TRBJ2-6; 9 bases fit TRBD1. Trimming cost V 6 bases and J 1 base; bases outside gene matches: 10. The CDR3 extends over 18 amino acids. Germline CDR1 is MNHEY and CDR2 is SMNVEV (reference sequence).

CDR3 sequence (DNA): TGCGCCAGCAGCTTGGACCGGGTGGCTGGAAACACCATATATTTT. As protein: CASSLDRVAGNTIYF. The genes are TRBV5-1 and TRBJ1-3; D unresolved. Germline values: CDR1 SGHRS, CDR2 YFSETQ. This CDR3 is 15 amino acids long. Trimming removed 0 bases from V and 2 bases from J, with 9 bases in between.

The rearrangement uses TRBV18 and TRBJ1-5; tentatively, D is TRBD1 (5 bases). Germline lookup yields CDR1 KGHSH and CDR2 LQKENI. The length of the CDR3 is 15 residues. V shed 2 bases and J shed 7 bases, with 15 bases lying between them. CDR3 nucleotide sequence: TGTGCCAGCTCACCATCGACAGACCCTTTCCAGCCCCAGCATTTT. It yields the protein CASSPSTDPFQPQHF.

This clone qualifies as medium-sized. This chain joins TRBV5-4 and TRBJ1-1, with D unresolved. Deletions cut 7 bases from V and 1 base from J, with 14 bases between. The CDR3 contains 14 residues. CDR1 and CDR2 (germline): SGHNT, YYREEE (reference sequence). CDR3 nucleotide sequence: TGTGCCAGCGGAACCTCGTTGGGGAACACTGAAGCTTTCTTT. Amino acid sequence: CASGTSLGNTEAFF. Full variable domain (remainder filled in from reference TRBV5-4 and TRBJ1-1): ETGVTQSPTHLIKTRGQQVTLRCSSQSGHNTVSWYQQALGQGPQFIFQYYREEENGRGNFPPRFSGLQFPNYSSELNVNALELDDSALYLCASGTSLGNTEAFFGQGTRLTVV.

This rearrangement joins TRBV5-1 to TRBJ2-1; TRBD1 aligns across 9 bases. The CDR3 has 15 residues. V trimming: 4 bases; J trimming: 3 bases; junction bases outside the gene matches: 5. CDR1 and CDR2 (germline): SGHRS, YFSETQ. CDR3 region: CASSQGQGYYNEQFF. The CDR3 DNA reads TGCGCCAGCAGCCAGGGACAGGGATACTACAATGAGCAGTTCTTC.

The chain couples TRBV7-3 to TRBJ2-2; TRBD2 matches 7 bases. This CDR3 region has 20 residues. Germline CDR1 and CDR2: SGHTA and FQGTGA. J was trimmed by 1 base and V by 1 base; bases with no gene match: 15. The CDR3 DNA is TGTGCCAGCAGCTTAAGCGGGGCGGGACTAACGCCCGGGAACACCGGGGAGCTGTTTTTT. Translated, it gives CASSLSGAGLTPGNTGELFF.

The rearrangement uses TRBV2 and TRBJ2-7; D is undetermined. The V and J ends lost 7 bases and 3 bases respectively, with 13 bases between them. CDR3 size: 13 residues. Germline CDR1 SNHLY, CDR2 FYNNEI. CDR3 bases: TGTGCCAGCACCCCAGTCGGCGACTACGAGCAGTACTTC. Residues: CASTPVGDYEQYF. The complete variable domain, with remaining parts taken from reference TRBV2 and TRBJ2-7, reads EPEVTQTPSHQVTQMGQEVILRCVPISNHLYFYWYRQILGQKVEFLVSFYNNEISEKSEIFDDQFSVERPDGSNFTLKIRSTKLEDSAMYFCASTPVGDYEQYFGPGTRLTVT.

The chain couples TRBV7-2 to TRBJ2-7; the match to TRBD1 covers 11 bases. This CDR3 contains 15 residues. V lost 6 bases to trimming and J lost 4 bases; unmatched junction nucleotides: 8. Germline CDR1 and CDR2: SGHTA and FQGNSA. CDR3 in amino acids: CASSWPGTGGYEQYF. In DNA form, the CDR3 reads TGTGCCAGCAGTTGGCCGGGGACAGGGGGATACGAGCAGTACTTC. The variable domain in full, with the rest retrieved from reference TRBV7-2 and TRBJ2-7, is GAGVSQSPSNKVTEKGKDVELRCDPISGHTALYWYRQSLGQGLEFLIYFQGNSAPDKSGLPSDRFSAERTGGSVSTLTIQRTQQEDSAVYLCASSWPGTGGYEQYFGPGTRLTVT.

This clone appeared once. The chain employs TRBV7-7 and TRBJ1-6, with TRBD1 matching over 8 bases. J was trimmed by 8 bases and V by 0 bases; bases with no gene match: 18. The germline V gene has CDR1 SSHAT and CDR2 FNYEAQ (reference sequence). The CDR3 has 20 amino acids. As DNA, the CDR3 is TGTGCCAGCAGCTTAGCGGTGTCTTGGGACAGGTTGGGTAAACATTCACCCCTCCACTTT. As protein: CASSLAVSWDRLGKHSPLHF.

J is TRBJ1-3 and V is TRBV28; no clear D gene. CDR1 is MDHEN, CDR2 SYDVKM, per germline. The CDR3 spans 14 residues. Trimming left V 6 bases short and J 5 bases short, with 14 bases between. CDR3 nucleotide sequence: TGTGCCAGCAGCCTAGGACGGTACAGAAACACCATATATTTT. This sequence encodes CASSLGRYRNTIYF. Based on the CDR3 plus reference TRBV28 and TRBJ1-3, the full variable domain is DVKVTQSSRYLVKRTGEKVFLECVQDMDHENMFWYRQDPGLGLRLIYFSYDVKMKEKGDIPEGYSVSREKKERFSLILESASTNQTSMYLCASSLGRYRNTIYFGEGSWLTVV.

A note on this clone: This sample includes further DNA sequences coding for the same CDR3. This sequence joins TRBV19 and TRBJ1-5; D not resolved. CDR1 is LNHDA and CDR2 is SQIVND in the germline V gene (reference sequence). This CDR3 region has 12 residues. The V end lost 3 bases, the J end lost 6 bases, and 6 bases lay between the germline ends. CDR3 protein: CASSIAGQPQHF. DNA of the CDR3: TGTGCCAGTAGTATCGCCGGTCAGCCCCAGCATTTT. The whole variable domain, remainder taken from reference TRBV19 and TRBJ1-5, is DGGITQSPKYLFRKEGQNVTLSCEQNLNHDAMYWYRQDPGQGLRLIYYSQIVNDFQKGDIAEGYSVSREKKESFPLTVTSAQKNPTAFYLCASSIAGQPQHFGDGTRLSIL.

This chain links TRBV7-9 with TRBJ1-1, with 7 bases matching TRBD1. This CDR3 region has 14 residues. The ends lost 2 bases at V and 1 base at J; junction bases unmatched: 1. Germline values: CDR1 SEHNR, CDR2 FQNEAQ (reference sequence). The CDR3 DNA reads TGTGCCAGCAGCTTACAGGGGGAGAACACTGAAGCTTTCTTT. This gives the protein CASSLQGENTEAFF. Variable domain in full (rest from reference TRBV7-9 and TRBJ1-1): DTGVSQNPRHKITKRGQNVTFRCDPISEHNRLYWYRQTLGQGPEFLTYFQNEAQLEKSRLLSDRFSAERPKGSFSTLEIQRTEQGDSAMYLCASSLQGENTEAFFGQGTRLTVV.

J is TRBJ1-3 and V is TRBV7-9; TRBD1 aligns across 8 bases. The CDR3 has 14 residues. V trimming: 6 bases; J trimming: 4 bases; junction bases outside the gene matches: 5. Germline values: CDR1 SEHNR, CDR2 FQNEAQ (reference sequence). The CDR3 region has the DNA TGTGCCAGCAGTTTGACAGGGGCCGGAAACACCATATATTTT. Encoded protein: CASSLTGAGNTIYF.

The V gene is TRBV2, the J gene TRBJ1-1; 8 bases map to TRBD1. This CDR3 has 14 residues. Germline V gene lookup returns CDR1 SNHLY and CDR2 FYNNEI. J was trimmed by 1 base and V by 3 bases; bases with no gene match: 1. The CDR3 sequence is CASSDQGANTEAFF. For the CDR3, the DNA is TGTGCCAGCAGTGACCAGGGGGCGAACACTGAAGCTTTCTTT.

This clone came up a few times. This sequence joins TRBV5-1 and TRBJ2-3, with no clear D. The CDR3 covers 16 residues. Trimming cost V 0 bases and J 2 bases, with 13 bases left between them. Per germline, CDR1 SGHRS and CDR2 YFSETQ. For the CDR3, the DNA is TGCGCCAGCAGCTTGGAAGGGAAGTCTCCCACAGATACGCAGTATTTT. Translation gives CASSLEGKSPTDTQYF.

The V and J genes are TRBV5-3 and TRBJ1-2; D is perhaps TRBD1 (6 bases). TRBV5-3 is given ORF status, its function remaining uncertain. Between the trimmed V and J ends, which lost 4 bases and 5 bases, there was a span of 9 bases. The CDR3 is 12 amino acids. The CDR3 protein is CARSETGYGYTF. The CDR3 DNA sequence: TGTGCCAGAAGCGAAACAGGGTATGGCTACACCTTC.

The J gene is TRBJ1-1, the V gene TRBV28, with D possibly TRBD1 on 5 matching bases. The CDR3 totals 17 residues. Germline V CDR1 and CDR2: MDHEN, SYDVKM. V gave up 2 bases and J gave up 5 bases, with 21 bases separating them. CDR3 nucleotide sequence: TGTGCCAGCAGTTTACCCTCAGGGAGCGCGTTGGCAACTGAAGCTTTCTTT. Encoded protein: CASSLPSGSALATEAFF. Filled out from reference TRBV28 and TRBJ1-1, the complete variable domain reads DVKVTQSSRYLVKRTGEKVFLECVQDMDHENMFWYRQDPGLGLRLIYFSYDVKMKEKGDIPEGYSVSREKKERFSLILESASTNQTSMYLCASSLPSGSALATEAFFGQGTRLTVV.

The J gene is TRBJ2-3, the V gene TRBV7-2; 8 positions match TRBD2. V shed 3 bases, J shed 2 bases, and the junction held 7 bases outside the gene matches. Germline V lookup: CDR1 SGHTA, CDR2 FQGNSA. This CDR3 contains 16 residues. The CDR3 DNA sequence: TGTGCCAGCAGCTTGCGACTAGCGCCAGTCACAGATACGCAGTATTTT. This translates into CASSLRLAPVTDTQYF.

This clone has just one count. V gene TRBV6-5 combines with J gene TRBJ1-1; possible D gene TRBD1, 5 bases. This CDR3 region has 15 residues. The ends were cut back, 7 bases at V and 5 bases at J, with 20 bases in the middle. Germline values: CDR1 MNHEY, CDR2 SVGAGI. The CDR3 sequence is CASTTGQLLRTEAFF. DNA for the CDR3: TGTGCCAGCACTACAGGACAACTCCTTCGGACTGAAGCTTTCTTT.